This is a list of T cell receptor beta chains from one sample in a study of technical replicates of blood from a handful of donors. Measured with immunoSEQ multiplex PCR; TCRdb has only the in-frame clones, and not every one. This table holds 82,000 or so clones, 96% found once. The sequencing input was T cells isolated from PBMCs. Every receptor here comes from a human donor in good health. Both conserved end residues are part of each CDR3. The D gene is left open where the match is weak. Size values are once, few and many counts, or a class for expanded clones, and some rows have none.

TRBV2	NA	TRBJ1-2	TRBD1	TGTGCCAGCAGTGAGGGGGACAGCTACTATGGCTACACCTTC	CASSEGDSYYGYTF
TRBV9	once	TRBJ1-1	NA	TGTGCCAGCAGCGTAGTCGAGCTCCCGGGGACTGAAGCTTTCTTT	CASSVVELPGTEAFF
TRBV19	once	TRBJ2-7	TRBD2	TGTGCCAGTAGTAAGGGACTAGCGGTCGGGGCCTACGAGCAGTACTTC	CASSKGLAVGAYEQYF
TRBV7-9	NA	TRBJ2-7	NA	TGTGCCAGCAGCCCCGGGACACCGAGCTACGAGCAGTACTTC	CASSPGTPSYEQYF
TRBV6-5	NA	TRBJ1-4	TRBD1	TGTGCCAGCAGCCCTGACAGGGGCGGGAATGAAAAACTGTTTTTT	CASSPDRGGNEKLFF
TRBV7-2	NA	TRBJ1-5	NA	TGTGCCAGCAGCTTAGAACCAGGGGACGGCAATCAGCCCCAGCATTTT	CASSLEPGDGNQPQHF
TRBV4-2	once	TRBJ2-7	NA	TGTGCCAGCAGCCCGACAGTTTCCTACGAGCAGTACTTC	CASSPTVSYEQYF
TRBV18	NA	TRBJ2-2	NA	TGTGCCAGCTCAATTAGCTCCGGGGAGCTGTTTTTT	CASSISSGELFF
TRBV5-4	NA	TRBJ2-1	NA	TGTGCCAGCAGCTCGGAGGGACAGCTACTCTACAATGAGCAGTTCTTC	CASSSEGQLLYNEQFF
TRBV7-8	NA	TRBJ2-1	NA	TGTGCCAGCAGCTTCGCGGGGATAGACGGTAATGAGCAGTTCTTC	CASSFAGIDGNEQFF
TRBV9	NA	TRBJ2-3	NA	TGTGCCAGCGTGGGCACCACAGATACGCAGTATTTT	CASVGTTDTQYF
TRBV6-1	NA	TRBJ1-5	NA	TGTGCCAGCAGTGGAGGGTATCAGCCCCAGCATTTT	CASSGGYQPQHF
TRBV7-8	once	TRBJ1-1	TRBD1	TGTGCCAGCAGCCCAGGGACAGGGAACGGCGAAGCTTTCTTT	CASSPGTGNGEAFF
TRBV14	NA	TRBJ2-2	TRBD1	TGTGCCAGCAGCCAAGTAGGACAGGCCAGCGGTACCGGGGAGCTGTTTTTT	CASSQVGQASGTGELFF
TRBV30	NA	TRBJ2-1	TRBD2	TGTGCCTGGAGTGTTCTTGGGCCTAGCGGCCCCACGTCTGAGCAGTTCTTC	CAWSVLGPSGPTSEQFF
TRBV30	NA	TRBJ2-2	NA	TGTGCCTGGAGGCGTATGGAGCTGTTTTTT	CAWRRMELFF
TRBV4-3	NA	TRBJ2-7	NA	TGCGCCAGCAGCCAAGCCGCGGGATACTCCGGGACTTGGTACTACGAGCAGTACTTC	CASSQAAGYSGTWYYEQYF
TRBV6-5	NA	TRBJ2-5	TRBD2	TGTGCCAGCAGGGGACTAGCGGGAGTAGAGACCCAGTACTTC	CASRGLAGVETQYF
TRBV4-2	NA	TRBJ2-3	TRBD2	TGTGCCAGCAGCCAAGAGGGGAGGGTCCCGACAGATACGCAGTATTTT	CASSQEGRVPTDTQYF
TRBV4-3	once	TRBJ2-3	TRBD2	TGCGCCAGCAGCCAAGGGCGCACGGGAGGGGCAGATACGCAGTATTTT	CASSQGRTGGADTQYF
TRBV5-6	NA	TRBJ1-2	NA	TGTGCCAGCAGCACCAACCAAGTATGGACAGTAAACTATGGCTACACCTTC	CASSTNQVWTVNYGYTF
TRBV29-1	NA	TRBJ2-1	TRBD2	TGCAGCGTTGATGGGTTAGCGGGCTTCGAGCAGTTCTTC	CSVDGLAGFEQFF
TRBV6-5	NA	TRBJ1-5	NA	TGTGCCAGCAGTTACGATCCGGTGATAAAGCCCCAGCATTTT	CASSYDPVIKPQHF
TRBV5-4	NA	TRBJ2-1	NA	TGTGCCAGCAAGAAAAGTCTTCAACTGAACTCCTACAATGAGCAGTTCTTC	CASKKSLQLNSYNEQFF
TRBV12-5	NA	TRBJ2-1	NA	TGTGCTAGTGGTTTGCCTATTCCGGGGTCCCACAATGAGCAGTTCTTC	CASGLPIPGSHNEQFF
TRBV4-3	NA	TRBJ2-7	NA	TGCGCCAGCAGCTTACGCTATGACAGGACTCGTGGCGAGCAGTACTTC	CASSLRYDRTRGEQYF
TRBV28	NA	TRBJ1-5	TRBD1	TGTGCCAGCCACAGGGGAGTTCTTCAGCCCCAGCATTTT	CASHRGVLQPQHF
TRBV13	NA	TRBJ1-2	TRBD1	TGTGCCAGCAGCTGGGGACAGGTGATGGGCTACACCTTC	CASSWGQVMGYTF
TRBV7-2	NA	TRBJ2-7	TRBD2	TGTGCCAGCAGCTCCGGACTAGCGGGAGTAGACGAGCAGTACTTC	CASSSGLAGVDEQYF
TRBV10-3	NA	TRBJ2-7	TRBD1	TGTGCCATCAGTGAGCTCCTTATGACAGGGATCTCCTACGAGCAGTACTTC	CAISELLMTGISYEQYF
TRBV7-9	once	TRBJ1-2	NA	TGTGCCAGCAGCGATTTACAGGGTAGCTATGGCTACACCTTC	CASSDLQGSYGYTF
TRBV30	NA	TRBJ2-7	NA	TGTGCCTGGAGTGTATCCTTCTACGAGCAGTACTTC	CAWSVSFYEQYF
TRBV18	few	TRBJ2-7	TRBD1	TGTGCCAGCTCACAAGACAGGGGGGGGGAGCAGTACTTC	CASSQDRGGEQYF
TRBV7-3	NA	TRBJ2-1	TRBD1	TGTGCCAGCAGCAGACGGGACAGGACCTACAATGAGCAGTTCTTC	CASSRRDRTYNEQFF
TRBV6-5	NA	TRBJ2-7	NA	TGTGCCAGCAGTTTAGGGGGACCCTACGAGCAGTACTTC	CASSLGGPYEQYF
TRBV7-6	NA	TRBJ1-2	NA	TGTGCCAGCAGCTTAGAACCAGGGAACTATGGCTACACCTTC	CASSLEPGNYGYTF
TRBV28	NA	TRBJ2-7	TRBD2	TGTGCCAGCAGTTTTCCGCGGGAGGCGATCGAGCAGTACTTC	CASSFPREAIEQYF
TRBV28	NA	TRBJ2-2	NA	TGTGCCAGCAGTTTGCGGGTAGAGGAGCTGTTTTTT	CASSLRVEELFF
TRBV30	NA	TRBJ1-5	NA	TGTGCCTGGAGTCCCCCTACAGATAGCAATCAGCCCCAGCATTTT	CAWSPPTDSNQPQHF
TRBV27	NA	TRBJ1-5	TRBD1	TGTGCCAGCAGTTTGCGGGGGACAGGGGGAACCACGAACAATCAGCCCCAGCATTTT	CASSLRGTGGTTNNQPQHF
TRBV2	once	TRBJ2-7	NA	TGTGCCAGCAGTGCTATCTCCCCCGACGAGCAGTACTTC	CASSAISPDEQYF
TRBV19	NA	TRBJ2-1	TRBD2	TGTGCCAGTAGTATTCTAGCGGGAGAGGACAATGAGCAGTTCTTC	CASSILAGEDNEQFF
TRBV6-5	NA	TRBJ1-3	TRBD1	TGTGCCAGCAGTCGACAGGGTTCACACACCATATATTTT	CASSRQGSHTIYF
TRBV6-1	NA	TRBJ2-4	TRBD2	TGTGCCAGCAGTACCAATGGACTAGCGCAGGGCATTCAGTACTTC	CASSTNGLAQGIQYF
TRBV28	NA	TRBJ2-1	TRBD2	TGTGCCAGCCCCCCGGCGGGAGAGGGGTCCTACAATGAGCAGTTCTTC	CASPPAGEGSYNEQFF
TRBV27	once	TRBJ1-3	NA	TGTGCCAGCAGTCCCCGCCCCAGGGGTTCTGGAAACACCATATATTTT	CASSPRPRGSGNTIYF